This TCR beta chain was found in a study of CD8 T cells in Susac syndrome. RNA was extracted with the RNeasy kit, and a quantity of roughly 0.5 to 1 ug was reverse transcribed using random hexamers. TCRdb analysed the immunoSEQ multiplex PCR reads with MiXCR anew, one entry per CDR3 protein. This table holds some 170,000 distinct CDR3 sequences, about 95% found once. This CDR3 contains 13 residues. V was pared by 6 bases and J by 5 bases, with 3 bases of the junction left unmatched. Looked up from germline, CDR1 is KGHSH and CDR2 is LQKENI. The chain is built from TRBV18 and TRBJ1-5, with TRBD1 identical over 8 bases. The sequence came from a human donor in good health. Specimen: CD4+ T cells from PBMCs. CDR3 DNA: TGTGCCAGCTCCCGGGACAGGTATCAGCCCCAGCATTTT. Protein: CASSRDRYQPQHF.